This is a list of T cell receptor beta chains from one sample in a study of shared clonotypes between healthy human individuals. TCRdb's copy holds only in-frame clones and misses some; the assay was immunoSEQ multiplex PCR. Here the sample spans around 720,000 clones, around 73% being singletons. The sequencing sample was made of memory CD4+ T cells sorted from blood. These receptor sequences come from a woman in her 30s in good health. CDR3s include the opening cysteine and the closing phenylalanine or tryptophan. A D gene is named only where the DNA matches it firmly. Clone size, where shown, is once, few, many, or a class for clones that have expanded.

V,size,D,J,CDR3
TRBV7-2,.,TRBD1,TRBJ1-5,CASSSQGAGNQPQHF
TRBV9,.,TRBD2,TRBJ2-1,CASSGTSGHNEQFF
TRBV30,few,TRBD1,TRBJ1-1,CAWSVLTGVNTEAFF
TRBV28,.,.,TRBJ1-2,CATGGSYGYTF
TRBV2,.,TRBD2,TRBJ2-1,CASASGRNYNEQFF
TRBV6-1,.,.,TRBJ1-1,CASSARGGGAEAFF
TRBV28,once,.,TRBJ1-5,CASSLSGQLQHF
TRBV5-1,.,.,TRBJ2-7,CASSPSTGPLYEQYF
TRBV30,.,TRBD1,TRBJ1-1,CAWSLRPGQGVLGTEAFF
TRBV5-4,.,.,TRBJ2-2,CASSLAGAGAVTGELFF
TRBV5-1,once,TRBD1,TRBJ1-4,CASSHRGPNEKLFF
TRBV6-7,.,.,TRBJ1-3,CASSYSGEGNTIYF
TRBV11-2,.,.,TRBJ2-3,CASSPKTSRGDTQYF
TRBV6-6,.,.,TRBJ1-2,CASSYSQDNYGYTF
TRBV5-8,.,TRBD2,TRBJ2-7,CASSFLAAPYEQYF
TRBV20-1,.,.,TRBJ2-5,CLPARQETQYF
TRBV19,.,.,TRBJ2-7,CASSPLAEAYSYEQYF
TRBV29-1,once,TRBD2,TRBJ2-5,CSVESSGPVWTQYF
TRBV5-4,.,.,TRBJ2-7,CASSPDSRRSSYEQYF
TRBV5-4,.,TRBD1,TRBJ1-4,CASSLGGQGDEKLFF
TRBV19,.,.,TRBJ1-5,CASRDIGGNQPQHF
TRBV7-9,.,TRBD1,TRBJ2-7,CASSPYSGGRSYEQYF
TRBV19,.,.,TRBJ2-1,CASCPWDEQFF
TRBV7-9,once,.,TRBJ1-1,CASSPGHQDTEAFF
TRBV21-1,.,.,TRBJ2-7,CASSISSGSMLEQYF
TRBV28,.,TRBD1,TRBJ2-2,CASSNRGLTHTGELFF
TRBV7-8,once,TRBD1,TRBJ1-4,CASSSDRLNEKLFF
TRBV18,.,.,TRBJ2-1,CASSPPGRFGSYNEQFF
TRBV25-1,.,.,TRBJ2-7,CASSDPSYEQYF
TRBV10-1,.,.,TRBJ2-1,CASSETPTLGTGHNEQFF
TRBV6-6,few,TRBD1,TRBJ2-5,CASSPGTGGRETQYF
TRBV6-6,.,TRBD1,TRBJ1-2,CASSYDRGDGYTF
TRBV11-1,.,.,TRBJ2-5,CASSLTGAEQETQYF
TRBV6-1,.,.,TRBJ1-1,CASSRMNTEAFF
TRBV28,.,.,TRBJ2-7,CASSGAPYEQYF
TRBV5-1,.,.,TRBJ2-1,CASSLKTTTYNEQFF
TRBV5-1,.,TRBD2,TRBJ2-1,CASSLAPGTSGNEQFF
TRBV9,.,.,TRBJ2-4,CASSASVLTRIQYF
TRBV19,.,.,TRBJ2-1,CASSIRSAVEQFF
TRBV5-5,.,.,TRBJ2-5,CASSFYGKETQYF
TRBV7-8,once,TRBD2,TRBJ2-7,CASSLLAGGYEQYF
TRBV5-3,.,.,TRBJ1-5,CARSRGFWHQPQHF
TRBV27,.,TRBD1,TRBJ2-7,CASSLGRGHYEQYF
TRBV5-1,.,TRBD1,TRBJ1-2,CASSIQGNYGYTF
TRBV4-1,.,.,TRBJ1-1,CASSPRHIPRTEAFF
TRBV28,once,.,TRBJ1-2,CASRPGSGDGYTF
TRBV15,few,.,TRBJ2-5,CATSRDTGRGETQYF